This TCR beta chain was recorded in a study of cytomegalovirus exposure and HLA in healthy donors. Regarding the study as a whole: For TCR beta chains, V- and J-gene trimming was later linked to a missense DCLRE1C variant. The analysis excluded some indistinguishable V segments, including TRBV6-2 and TRBV6-3. The later analysis indicated that the majority of CMV-associated TCR beta chains appeared HLA-restricted.

PCR was performed using 60 Vbeta and 13 Jbeta primers. Sequencing used immunoSEQ multiplex PCR; TCRdb keeps in-frame clones, though not all of them. The repertoire consists of some 170,000 clones, with over 70% occurring once and the leading ten covering around 4.3%. This CDR3 has 17 residues. V was trimmed by 1 base and J by 4 bases, leaving 19 bases between them. The germline V gene encodes CDR1 SGHTA and CDR2 FQGNSA. Turning to this clone: Its antigen is currently unknown.

The sequence came from a man aged 25-40 years in good health and CMV-seronegative. The genes are TRBV7-2 and TRBJ1-1, with D maybe TRBD1 (6 bases). Specimen: PBMCs. Written as DNA, the CDR3 is TGTGCCAGCAGCTTAGGGCCTTCAGGGGAAGGGTTCACTGAAGCTTTCTTT. Amino acid sequence: CASSLGPSGEGFTEAFF.